Following are 2 T cell receptor beta chains from one sample sequenced in a study of shared clonotypes between healthy human individuals. Produced via immunoSEQ multiplex PCR; TCRdb's table is partial and in-frame only. The profile shows some 690,000 clones, 80% to 95% of them singletons. Sequencing used memory CD8+ T cells from PBMCs. Subset here: CD45RO+ cells pooled with CCR7-negative TemRA cells. The origin of the receptors is a man younger than 35 in good health. Some clones in this sample may be carry-over from other donors' samples.

The chain uses TRBV6-5 and TRBJ2-2; a possible D gene is TRBD1 (7 bases). Germline-derived CDR1 and CDR2 are MNHEY and SVGAGI. V was shortened by 7 bases and J by 5 bases, with 17 bases between the two germline ends. This CDR3 region has 15 residues. CDR3 in amino acids: CASMAGQKLTGELFF. The CDR3, as DNA: TGTGCCAGCATGGCGGGACAGAAACTAACCGGGGAGCTGTTTTTT.

The V and J genes are TRBV7-3 and TRBJ2-1; D is undetermined. This CDR3 spans 16 amino acids. V lost 1 base and J lost 1, with 11 bases in between. Germline CDR1 and CDR2: SGHTA and FQGTGA. The CDR3 loop reads CASSLNGGSSYNEQFF. CDR3 bases: TGTGCCAGCAGCTTAAACGGCGGTAGTTCCTACAATGAGCAGTTCTTC.